The rows below give T cell receptor beta chains drawn from one sample of a study of blood T cells in healthy people across ages. TCRdb re-analysed the 5' RACE reads in MiXCR, keeping a single row per CDR3 protein. The data contain 700,000 or so distinct CDR3 sequences, 22% of them singletons. Sequenced input: blood. The receptors come from a man between 70 and 80 years old in good health. The CDR3 runs from the conserved cysteine through the conserved F or W. The D gene is left open where the match is weak. Where a row states a size, it is once, few, many or the class of an expanded clone; other rows omit it.

clone_size	v_call	j_call	d_call	cdr3_aa	cdr3_nt
NA	TRBV11-2	TRBJ2-1	TRBD1	CASSYTGVDEQFF	TGTGCCAGCAGCTACACAGGGGTAGATGAGCAGTTCTTC
many	TRBV29-1	TRBJ2-4	TRBD2	CSVKTSGSGNIQYF	TGCAGCGTTAAGACTAGCGGGAGTGGAAACATTCAGTACTTC
many	TRBV5-1	TRBJ2-5	TRBD2	CASSLATSDQETQYF	TGCGCCAGCAGCTTGGCGACTAGCGATCAAGAGACCCAGTACTTC
NA	TRBV5-1	TRBJ1-3	TRBD1	CASSLAPGTGATGNTIYF	TGCGCCAGCAGCTTGGCACCTGGGACAGGGGCTACCGGAAACACCATATATTTT
NA	TRBV5-5	TRBJ1-2	NA	CASSLGGSHNYGYTF	TGTGCCAGCAGCTTAGGGGGATCCCATAACTATGGCTACACCTTC
few	TRBV6-5	TRBJ2-1	NA	CASSYFLGYNEQFF	TGTGCCAGCAGTTACTTTCTAGGGTACAATGAGCAGTTCTTC
few	TRBV12-3/TRBV12-4	TRBJ2-7	NA	CASSLARNTYEQYF	TGTGCCAGCAGTTTAGCGCGGAATACCTACGAGCAGTACTTC
NA	TRBV7-2	TRBJ1-2	NA	CASNLGNAASGYTF	TGTGCCAGCAACCTAGGGAATGCCGCGTCTGGCTACACCTTC
NA	TRBV7-9	TRBJ2-4	NA	CASSLASGVTKNIQYF	TGTGCCAGCAGCTTAGCATCCGGGGTTACCAAAAACATTCAGTACTTC
NA	TRBV7-8	TRBJ1-6	NA	CASSFGQGMVSPLHF	TGTGCCAGCAGCTTTGGCCAGGGCATGGTATCACCCCTCCACTTT
NA	TRBV20-1	TRBJ2-1	NA	CSARAPAEPWYNEQFF	TGCAGTGCTAGAGCACCAGCGGAGCCTTGGTACAATGAGCAGTTCTTC
NA	TRBV5-1	TRBJ2-1	TRBD2	CASSRGLAGGVYNEQFF	TGCGCCAGCAGCAGGGGACTAGCGGGAGGGGTTTACAATGAGCAGTTCTTC
few	TRBV7-2	TRBJ1-1	NA	CASLWGGSLRVNTEAFF	TGTGCCAGCTTATGGGGAGGGTCCCTGCGGGTGAACACTGAAGCTTTCTTT
few	TRBV20-1	TRBJ1-2	NA	CRSGTSYGYTF	TGCAGGTCCGGGACTTCCTATGGCTACACCTTC
NA	TRBV6-6	TRBJ1-5	NA	CASSNLDGAPHQPQHF	TGTGCCAGCAGTAACCTGGACGGAGCACCCCATCAGCCCCAGCATTTT
NA	TRBV20-1	TRBJ2-5	NA	CSATRRETQYF	TGCAGTGCTACCAGGCGGGAGACCCAGTACTTC
few	TRBV2	TRBJ1-4	NA	CASSAGSAGEKLFF	TGTGCCAGCAGTGCCGGGAGTGCCGGTGAAAAACTGTTTTTT
NA	TRBV20-1	TRBJ1-5	TRBD1	CSAPPSGGSNQPQHF	TGCAGTGCTCCTCCCTCAGGGGGTTCCAATCAGCCCCAGCATTTT
NA	TRBV20-1	TRBJ1-1	NA	CSAREGGGNTEAFF	TGCAGTGCTAGAGAGGGAGGGGGGAACACTGAAGCTTTCTTT
few	TRBV4-3	TRBJ2-3	TRBD2	CASSQDLLAGDCTQYF	TGCGCCAGCAGCCAAGATCTACTAGCGGGAGATTGTACGCAGTATTTT
few	TRBV19	TRBJ2-7	NA	CASSMSWGRQYEQYF	TGTGCCAGTAGTATGTCCTGGGGGCGTCAATACGAGCAGTACTTC
many	TRBV14	TRBJ1-2	NA	CASSQGPWVGYTF	TGTGCCAGCAGCCAAGGGCCTTGGGTAGGCTACACCTTC
few	TRBV28	TRBJ2-3	NA	CASTLVGRNTDTQYF	TGTGCCAGCACCTTGGTGGGTAGAAACACAGATACGCAGTATTTT
NA	TRBV9	TRBJ1-3	NA	CASSVGGGSGNTIYF	TGTGCCAGCAGCGTTGGCGGGGGGTCTGGAAACACCATATATTTT
NA	TRBV7-6	TRBJ2-7	TRBD2	CASSQGLAGSYEQYF	TGTGCCAGCAGCCAGGGACTAGCGGGGTCGTACGAGCAGTACTTC
NA	TRBV21-1	TRBJ2-1	NA	CASSMHSYNEQFF	TGTGCCAGCAGCATGCACTCCTACAATGAGCAGTTCTTC
NA	TRBV15	TRBJ2-5	NA	CATSRVIRGQEAQYF	TGTGCCACCAGCAGAGTTATCAGGGGACAAGAGGCCCAGTACTTC
few	TRBV2	TRBJ2-1	NA	CASSNPGANNEQFF	TGTGCCAGCAGTAACCCGGGGGCAAACAATGAGCAGTTCTTC
many	TRBV20-1	TRBJ2-4	NA	CSSGTVAKNIQYF	TGCAGTTCTGGGACCGTAGCCAAAAACATTCAGTACTTC
few	TRBV29-1	TRBJ1-5	TRBD1	CSASGQNSNQPQHF	TGCAGCGCATCGGGACAGAATAGCAATCAGCCCCAGCATTTT
few	TRBV9	TRBJ1-1	NA	CASSALTGKGNTEAFF	TGTGCCAGCAGCGCACTAACAGGGAAAGGGAACACTGAAGCTTTCTTT
few	TRBV12-5	TRBJ2-1	NA	CASGLVQVQFF	TGTGCTAGTGGTTTGGTACAAGTGCAGTTCTTC
few	TRBV7-2	TRBJ1-1	NA	CASSRGQRNTEAFF	TGTGCCAGCAGCCGTGGGCAGCGGAACACTGAAGCTTTCTTT
few	TRBV29-1	TRBJ2-3	NA	CSGSGVSTDTQYF	TGCAGCGGCAGCGGTGTTAGCACAGATACGCAGTATTTT
few	TRBV29-1	TRBJ2-2	TRBD1	CSVPQGMNTGELFF	TGCAGCGTCCCACAGGGGATGAACACCGGGGAGCTGTTTTTT
NA	TRBV3-1	TRBJ1-5	NA	CASSQAVNQPQHF	TGTGCCAGCAGCCAAGCTGTGAATCAGCCCCAGCATTTT
NA	TRBV6-2/TRBV6-3	TRBJ2-1	NA	CASSTTGLSYNEQFF	TGTGCCAGCAGCACAACAGGGCTATCCTACAATGAGCAGTTCTTC
NA	TRBV20-1	TRBJ2-1	TRBD2	CSASSAGGPGEQFF	TGCAGTGCTAGTTCAGCGGGGGGCCCCGGGGAGCAGTTCTTC
few	TRBV12-3/TRBV12-4	TRBJ2-3	TRBD1	CASSSPTGQGIVYTQYF	TGTGCCAGCAGTTCACCGACGGGACAGGGGATCGTGTATACGCAGTATTTT
few	TRBV9	TRBJ2-1	NA	CASSVEIRAGSYNEQFF	TGTGCCAGCAGCGTAGAGATCAGGGCAGGGTCCTACAATGAGCAGTTCTTC
many	TRBV29-1	TRBJ2-7	NA	CSVDGTDTYEQYF	TGCAGCGTTGATGGGACGGATACCTACGAGCAGTACTTC
few	TRBV20-1	TRBJ2-3	NA	CSASNTDTQYF	TGCAGTGCTAGTAATACAGATACGCAGTATTTT
NA	TRBV16	TRBJ2-1	NA	CASSQGRLSSYNEQFF	TGTGCCAGCAGCCAGGGACGCCTAAGCTCCTACAATGAGCAGTTCTTC
NA	TRBV29-1	TRBJ1-1	NA	CSVGTPNTEAFF	TGCAGCGTTGGGACGCCGAACACTGAAGCTTTCTTT
NA	TRBV5-1	TRBJ2-3	NA	CASSLESGANTDTQYF	TGCGCCAGCAGCTTGGAGTCGGGGGCCAACACAGATACGCAGTATTTT
NA	TRBV6-1	TRBJ1-4	NA	CASSEALGLNEKLFF	TGTGCCAGCAGTGAAGCGCTGGGTCTTAATGAAAAACTGTTTTTT